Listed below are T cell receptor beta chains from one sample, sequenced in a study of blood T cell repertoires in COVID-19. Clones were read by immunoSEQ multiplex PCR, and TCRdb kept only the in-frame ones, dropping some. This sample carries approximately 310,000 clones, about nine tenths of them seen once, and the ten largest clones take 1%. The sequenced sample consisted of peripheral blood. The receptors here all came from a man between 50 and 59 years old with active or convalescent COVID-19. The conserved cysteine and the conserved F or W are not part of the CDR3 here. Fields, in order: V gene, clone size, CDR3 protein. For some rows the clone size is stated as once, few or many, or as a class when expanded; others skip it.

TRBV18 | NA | ASSITGGDAEAF
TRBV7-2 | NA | ASSLQATGYGYT
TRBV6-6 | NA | ASSGTSRGTGELF
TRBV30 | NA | AWSMGQGFAGELF
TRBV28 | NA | ASSSTGSGAGANVLT
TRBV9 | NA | ASSTTPDGWDTLH
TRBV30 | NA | AWSVLGTFGGGSYNEQF
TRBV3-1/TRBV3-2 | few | ASSQSLWRSNQPQH
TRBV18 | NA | ASSPRGSTGVLYGYT
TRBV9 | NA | ASSPHAGTGVEQY
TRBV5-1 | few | ASSLGDRGRQEPQH
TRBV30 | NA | ACVRNTIY
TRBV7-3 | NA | ASSLGGTANTGELF
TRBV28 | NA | ASRGEYEQY
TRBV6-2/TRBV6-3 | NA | ASSSTGDYGYT
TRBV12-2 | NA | ASRFSERTITDTQY
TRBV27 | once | ASSSPGTGNEKLF
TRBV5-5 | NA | ASSLLNSGRQDTQY
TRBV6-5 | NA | ASSSEPISYEQY
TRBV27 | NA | ASSLAPSGTAVEKLF
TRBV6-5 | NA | AITGQGTYEQY
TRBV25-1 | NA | ASSALLGETEAF
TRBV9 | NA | ATSSSPNTEAF
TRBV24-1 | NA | ATSDQSDEQY
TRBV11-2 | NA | ASSRGGRYEQY
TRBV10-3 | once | AISPLAGGSYEQY
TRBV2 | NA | AGGDNLNTEAF
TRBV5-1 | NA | ASSLTGSTEAF
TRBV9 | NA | ASSVGGTEYNEQF
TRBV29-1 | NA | SVEAGEF
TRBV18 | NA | ASSPRTGRGEKLF
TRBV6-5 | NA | ASTRQGAREQY
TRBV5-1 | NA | ASKTGGLGEAF
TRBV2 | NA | ASSALNTEAF
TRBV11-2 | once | ASSPQGYGDTQY
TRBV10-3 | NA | AITDSGINEQF
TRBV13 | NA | ASSLNIGGTTLGTIY
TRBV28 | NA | ASTLSQVGTDTQY
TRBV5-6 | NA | ASRQGASPTYEQY
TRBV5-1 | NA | ASSDTGSYNEQF
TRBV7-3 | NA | ASSLIPGGGTGELF
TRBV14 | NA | ASSSQGVAFTEAF
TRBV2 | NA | ASSVRGLAGKEQY
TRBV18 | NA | ASSPASYGYT
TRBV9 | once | ASSRDRVTNEKLF
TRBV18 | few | ASSESQGSEAF
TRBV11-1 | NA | ASSYSWDRGNYGYT
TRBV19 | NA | ASSSGRATGDTQY
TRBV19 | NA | ASSTPGAGNQPQH
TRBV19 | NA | ASRGHAVGTEAF
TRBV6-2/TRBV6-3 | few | ASSYPTTGRTSSYEQY
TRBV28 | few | ASAGARYGYT